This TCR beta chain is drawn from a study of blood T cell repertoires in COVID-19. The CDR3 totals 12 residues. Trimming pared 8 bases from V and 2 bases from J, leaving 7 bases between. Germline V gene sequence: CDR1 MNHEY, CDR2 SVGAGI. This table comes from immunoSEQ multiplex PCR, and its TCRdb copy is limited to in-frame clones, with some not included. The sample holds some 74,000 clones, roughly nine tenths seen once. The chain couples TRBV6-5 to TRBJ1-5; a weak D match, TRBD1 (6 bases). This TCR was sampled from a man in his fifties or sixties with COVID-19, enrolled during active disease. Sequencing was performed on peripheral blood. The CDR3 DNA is TGTGCCAGCCGGACAGGCAATCAGCCCCAGCATTTT. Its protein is CASRTGNQPQHF.